This entry is about one T cell receptor (beta chain). These data are taken from a study of CD8 T cells in Susac syndrome. The sequenced target, TCR beta, came from blood CD8+ and CD4+ T cells. TEMRA cells were enriched by FACS, while CD8+ and CD4+ T cells were obtained through a negative isolation that was performed magnetically. The CDR3 totals 16 residues. Looked up from germline, CDR1 is SGHTS and CDR2 is YDEGEE. V lost 0 bases to trimming and J lost 0 bases, with 12 bases between them. Random hexamers primed reverse transcription of about 0.45 to 1 ug RNA. It was immunoSEQ multiplex PCR that amplified TCR beta CDR3 across 54 Vbeta and 13 Jbeta. TCRdb itself ran the immunoSEQ multiplex PCR reads through MiXCR, one entry per CDR3 protein. The table includes about 210,000 distinct CDR3 sequences, about 95% detected once.

The sequence came from a human donor in good health. Sequences were obtained from CD4+ T cells from PBMCs. The V call is TRBV5-8, the J call TRBJ1-2; perhaps TRBD1 as D (5 bases). The CDR3: CASSLGRGGTNYGYTF. The DNA of the CDR3 is TGTGCCAGCAGCTTGGGGAGGGGAGGGACTAACTATGGCTACACCTTC.